This T cell receptor (beta chain) derives from a study of monozygotic twins with cystic fibrosis. V shed 3 bases, J shed 4 bases, and the junction held 12 bases outside the gene matches. This CDR3 has 16 residues. Germline V CDR1 and CDR2: GTSNPN, SVGIG (reference sequence). Sequenced by immunoSEQ multiplex PCR; TCRdb stores in-frame clones only, minus some. The repertoire holds about 9,600 clones, with 91% as singletons. This clone has just one count. The antigen remains unidentified. General study results and limits: Unrelated CF individuals shared fewer identical clonotypes than monozygotic CF twins.

Sequences were obtained from blood. The rearrangement uses TRBV30 and TRBJ1-5, with 7 nucleotides matching TRBD1. This TCR was recovered from a boy younger than 10 with cystic fibrosis. This CDR3 is CAWSRPGGVRNQPQHF. As DNA, the CDR3 is TGTGCCTGGAGCCGCCCAGGGGGGGTGCGAAATCAGCCCCAGCATTTT.